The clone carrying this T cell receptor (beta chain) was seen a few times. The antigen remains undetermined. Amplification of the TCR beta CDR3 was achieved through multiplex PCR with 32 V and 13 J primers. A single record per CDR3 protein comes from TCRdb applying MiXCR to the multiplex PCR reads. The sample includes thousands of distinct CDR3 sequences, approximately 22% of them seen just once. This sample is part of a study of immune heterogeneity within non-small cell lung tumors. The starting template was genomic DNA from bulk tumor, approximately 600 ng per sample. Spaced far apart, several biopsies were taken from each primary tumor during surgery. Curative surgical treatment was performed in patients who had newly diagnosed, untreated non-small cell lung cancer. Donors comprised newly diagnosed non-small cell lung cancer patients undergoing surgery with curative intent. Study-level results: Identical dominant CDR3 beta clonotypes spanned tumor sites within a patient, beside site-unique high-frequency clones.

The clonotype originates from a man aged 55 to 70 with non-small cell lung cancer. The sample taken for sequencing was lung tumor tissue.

The CDR3 nucleotides are TGTGCCAGCCGGGACACCATCACAGATACGCAGTATTTT. Translated: CASRDTITDTQYF. The gene calls are TRBV14 and TRBJ2-3; weak D call: TRBD1 (6 bases). The germline V gene encodes CDR1 SGHDN and CDR2 FVKESK. The CDR3 is 13 amino acids. V lost 8 bases to trimming and J lost 2 bases, with 11 bases between them.